The text below deals with one T cell receptor (beta chain). Its antigen is undetermined. Isolated PBMCs totaled at least 7 million in each sample. Total RNA extracted from each sample amounted to at least 5.5 micrograms. The sample comes from a study of blood T cells in healthy people across ages. The germline CDR1 and CDR2 sequences are MNHEY and SVGEGT. The length of the CDR3 is 12 residues. Study-wide results and caveats: Lack of knowledge of donor CMV status possibly confounded expanded clonotype changes. It was held that diversity estimates obtained from one million T cells represented underestimates.

A sample-barcoded 5' primer and a J-beta primer mix were used in a second PCR of about 6 to 12 cycles. TCRdb re-called the 5' RACE reads through MiXCR, storing one row per CDR3 protein. Counted here are roughly 1.5 million distinct CDR3 sequences, roughly 43% occurring once; the ten biggest clones make up about 4%. This TCR was recovered from a woman between 18 and 29 years old in good health. J is TRBJ2-7 and V is TRBV6-2 or TRBV6-3, with unresolved D. The J call could be wrong; TRBJ2-5 is a better fit for the DNA end. The specimen sequenced was blood. The CDR3 protein is CASSYFSETQYF. In nucleotides, the CDR3 is TGTGCCAGCAGTTACTTCTCCGAGACCCAGTACTTC.